This T cell receptor (beta chain) was identified during a study of neoadjuvant anti-PD-1 for oral cavity cancer. General study points: Treg/Th17 ratio rose with pretreatment blood and fell with post-treatment tumor TCRbeta clonality. Each response group had just three patients in TCR analyses.

The time point was: after neoadjuvant nivolumab, at surgical resection. Patients had newly diagnosed, untreated stage II-IVA oral cavity squamous cell carcinoma. Concerning this clone itself: Its antigen is unidentified.

Sequenced by immunoSEQ multiplex PCR; TCRdb stores in-frame clones only, minus some. There are approximately 13,000 clones in the sample; roughly 70% occur only once, and roughly 3.2% lies in the top ten. The receptor was derived from a person aged 35 to 85 with oral cavity squamous cell carcinoma. The specimen comprised PBMCs, sampled after nivolumab (anti-PD-1) treatment.

The DNA of the CDR3 is TGTGCCAGCAGCTTAACAATGAACACTGAAGCTTTCTTT. It specifies CASSLTMNTEAFF. The chain combines TRBV5-4 with TRBJ1-1; D remains unclear. Germline V gives CDR1 SGHNT, CDR2 YYREEE (reference sequence). V was shortened by 2 bases and J by 0 bases, with 5 bases between the two germline ends. This CDR3 contains 13 residues.